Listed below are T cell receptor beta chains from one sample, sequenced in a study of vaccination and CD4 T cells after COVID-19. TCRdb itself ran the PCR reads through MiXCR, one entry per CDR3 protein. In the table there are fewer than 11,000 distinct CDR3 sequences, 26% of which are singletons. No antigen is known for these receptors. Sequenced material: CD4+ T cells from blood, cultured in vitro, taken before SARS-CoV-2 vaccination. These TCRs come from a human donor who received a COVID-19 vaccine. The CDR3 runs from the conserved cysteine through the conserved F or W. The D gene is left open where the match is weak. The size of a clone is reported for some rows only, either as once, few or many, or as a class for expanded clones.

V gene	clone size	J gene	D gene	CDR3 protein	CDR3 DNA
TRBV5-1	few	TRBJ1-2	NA	CASSGDGAVGYTF	TGCGCCAGCAGCGGGGACGGGGCGGTCGGCTACACCTTC
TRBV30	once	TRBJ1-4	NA	CAWSGNEKLFF	TGTGCCTGGAGTGGGAATGAAAAACTGTTTTTT
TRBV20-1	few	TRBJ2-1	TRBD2	CSARGGGREQFF	TGCAGTGCTAGAGGCGGGGGTCGTGAGCAGTTCTTC
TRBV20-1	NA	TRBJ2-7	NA	CSATKGAYEQYF	TGCAGTGCTACTAAGGGGGCCTACGAGCAGTACTTC
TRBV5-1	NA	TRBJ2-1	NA	CASSSQLGNEQFF	TGCGCCAGCAGCTCCCAGTTAGGCAATGAGCAGTTCTTC
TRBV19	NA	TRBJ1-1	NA	CASSISGGRGATEAFF	TGTGCCAGTAGTATTAGCGGGGGGCGCGGAGCCACTGAAGCTTTCTTT
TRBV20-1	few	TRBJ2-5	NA	CSALRPPRETQYF	TGCAGTGCTTTACGTCCCCCCCGGGAGACCCAGTACTTC
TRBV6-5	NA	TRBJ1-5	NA	CASSYSIDQPQHF	TGTGCCAGCAGTTACTCGATCGATCAGCCCCAGCATTTT
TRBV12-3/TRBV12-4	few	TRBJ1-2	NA	CASSPGQHYGYTF	TGTGCCAGCAGTCCCGGACAGCACTATGGCTACACCTTC
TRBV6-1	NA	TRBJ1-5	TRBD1	CASSEAPGTEYSNQLQHF	TGTGCCAGCAGTGAAGCGCCCGGGACAGAGTATAGCAATCAGCTCCAGCATTTT
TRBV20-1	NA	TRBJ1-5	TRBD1	CSASPDRHQPQHF	TGCAGTGCTTCCCCGGACAGGCATCAGCCCCAGCATTTT
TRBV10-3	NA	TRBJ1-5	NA	CAISESRSNQPQHF	TGTGCCATCAGTGAGTCGAGGTCAAATCAGCCCCAGCATTTT
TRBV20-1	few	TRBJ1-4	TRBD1	CSATGTGAEKLFF	TGCAGTGCTACGGGAACAGGGGCCGAAAAACTGTTTTTT
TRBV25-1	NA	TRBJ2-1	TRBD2	CASSGTAGGHINEQFF	TGTGCCAGCAGTGGGACAGCGGGGGGGCATATAAATGAGCAGTTCTTC
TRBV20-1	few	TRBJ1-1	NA	CSAPPRQQGGTEAFF	TGCAGTGCCCCCCCCAGGCAGCAGGGTGGCACTGAAGCTTTCTTT
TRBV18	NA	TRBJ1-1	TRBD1	CASSPPTGLNTEAFF	TGTGCCAGCTCACCCCCGACAGGGCTGAACACTGAAGCTTTCTTT
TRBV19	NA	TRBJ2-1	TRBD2	CASSPDHSGGDGNEQFF	TGTGCCAGTAGTCCCGACCATAGCGGGGGGGATGGGAATGAGCAGTTCTTC
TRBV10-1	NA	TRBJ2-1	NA	CASSRTGGTYNEQFF	TGCGCCAGCAGTAGGACGGGGGGCACCTACAATGAGCAGTTCTTC
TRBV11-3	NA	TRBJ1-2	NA	CASSLGVQGYTF	TGTGCCAGCAGCTTAGGGGTGCAGGGCTACACCTTC
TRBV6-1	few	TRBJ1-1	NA	CASSLESDTEAFF	TGTGCCAGCAGTCTGGAGAGTGACACTGAAGCTTTCTTT
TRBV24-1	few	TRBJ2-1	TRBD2	CATTTSADSNNEQFF	TGTGCCACCACGACTAGCGCCGACTCCAACAATGAGCAGTTCTTC
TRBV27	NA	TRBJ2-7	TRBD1	CASSYGQGPYEQYF	TGTGCCAGCAGTTATGGACAGGGACCTTACGAGCAGTACTTC
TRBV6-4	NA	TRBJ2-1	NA	CASSFGGSSYNEQFF	TGTGCCAGCAGTTTTGGCGGAAGCTCCTACAATGAGCAGTTCTTC
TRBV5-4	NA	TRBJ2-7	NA	CASSFAFRGAYEQYF	TGTGCCAGCAGCTTCGCATTCAGGGGTGCCTACGAGCAGTACTTC
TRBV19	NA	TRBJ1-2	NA	CASSIEEEVSSYGYTF	TGTGCCAGTAGTATAGAGGAGGAGGTTTCGAGCTATGGCTACACCTTC
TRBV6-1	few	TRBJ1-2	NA	CAAEEEGVNYGYTF	TGTGCCGCAGAGGAGGAGGGCGTTAACTATGGCTACACCTTC
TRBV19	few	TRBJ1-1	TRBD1	CASSLYRGNTEAFF	TGTGCCAGTAGTTTGTACAGGGGAAACACTGAAGCTTTCTTT
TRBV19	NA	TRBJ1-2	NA	CASSVATVLANHGYTF	TGTGCCAGTAGTGTGGCGACGGTCCTAGCTAACCATGGCTACACCTTC
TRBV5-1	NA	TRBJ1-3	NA	CASSLVGDGNTIYF	TGCGCCAGCAGCTTGGTAGGTGACGGAAACACCATATATTTT
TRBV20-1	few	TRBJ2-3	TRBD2	CSARSSGGAGTDTQYF	TGCAGTGCTAGGTCTAGCGGGGGGGCCGGCACAGATACGCAGTATTTT
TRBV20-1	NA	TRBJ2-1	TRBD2	CSAPSGGAEDEQFF	TGCAGTGCTCCTAGCGGGGGAGCCGAGGATGAGCAGTTCTTC
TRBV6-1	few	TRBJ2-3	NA	CASLGRGSSTDTQYF	TGTGCCAGCTTGGGCAGGGGCTCTAGCACAGATACGCAGTATTTT
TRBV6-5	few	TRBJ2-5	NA	CASSYREGGTQYF	TGTGCCAGCAGTTACCGAGAGGGAGGGACCCAGTACTTC
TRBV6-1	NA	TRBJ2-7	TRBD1	CAIQQGGAYEQYF	TGTGCCATACAACAGGGGGGAGCCTACGAGCAGTACTTC
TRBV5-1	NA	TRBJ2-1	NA	CASTLDGYNEQFF	TGCGCCAGCACCCTAGACGGATACAATGAGCAGTTCTTC
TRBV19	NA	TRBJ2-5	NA	CASSIVRGQETQYF	TGTGCCAGTAGTATTGTAAGGGGCCAAGAGACCCAGTACTTC
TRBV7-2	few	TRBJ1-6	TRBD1	CASSLRQGASSPLHF	TGTGCCAGCAGCCTACGACAGGGGGCAAGTTCACCCCTCCACTTT
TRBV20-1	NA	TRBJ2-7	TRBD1	CSASPRSQGDDEQYF	TGCAGTGCTAGCCCCCGCTCCCAGGGGGATGACGAGCAGTACTTC
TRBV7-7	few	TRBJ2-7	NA	CASSLKMNGEQYF	TGTGCCAGCAGCTTAAAAATGAACGGGGAGCAGTACTTC
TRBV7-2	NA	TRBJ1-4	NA	CASSSIRPGAEAEKLFF	TGTGCCAGCAGCTCAATTAGGCCAGGAGCGGAAGCTGAAAAACTGTTTTTT
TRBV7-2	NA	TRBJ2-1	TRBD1	CASSPGQTGDRIF	TGTGCCAGCAGCCCCGGGCAGACAGGGGACAGGATCTTC
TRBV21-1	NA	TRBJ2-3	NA	CASSKATSGPTDTQYF	TGTGCCAGCAGCAAAGCGACTAGCGGCCCCACAGATACGCAGTATTTT
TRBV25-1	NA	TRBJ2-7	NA	CASSEGLYEQYF	TGTGCCAGCAGTGAGGGACTGTACGAGCAGTACTTC
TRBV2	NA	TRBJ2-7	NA	CASHPGQRDSREQYF	TGTGCCAGTCATCCGGGACAGCGGGACTCCCGGGAGCAGTACTTC
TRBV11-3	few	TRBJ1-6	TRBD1	CASSFGRDRVNSPLHF	TGTGCCAGCAGCTTCGGGAGGGACAGGGTAAATTCACCCCTCCACTTT
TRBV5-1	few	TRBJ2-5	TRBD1	CASRTGGSQETQYF	TGCGCCAGCAGGACAGGGGGGTCACAAGAGACCCAGTACTTC
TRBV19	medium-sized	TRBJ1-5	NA	CASSIVSGNQPQHF	TGTGCCAGTAGTATAGTGTCAGGGAATCAGCCCCAGCATTTT
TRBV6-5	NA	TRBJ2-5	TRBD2	CASSYSEAGGPGETQYF	TGTGCCAGCAGTTACTCCGAGGCGGGGGGGCCGGGAGAGACCCAGTACTTC
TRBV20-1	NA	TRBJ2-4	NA	CSAGGAPGAKNIQYF	TGCAGTGCCGGTGGGGCACCCGGGGCCAAAAACATTCAGTACTTC
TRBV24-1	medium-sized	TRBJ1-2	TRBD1	CATSDFPRQGNNYGYTF	TGTGCCACCAGTGATTTTCCGAGACAGGGTAACAACTATGGCTACACCTTC
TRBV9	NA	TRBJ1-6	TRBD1	CASRAGTANSPLHF	TGTGCCAGCAGAGCCGGGACAGCAAATTCACCCCTCCACTTT
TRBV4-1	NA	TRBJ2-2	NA	CASSPRSGTGELFF	TGCGCCAGCAGCCCTCGTAGCGGCACCGGGGAGCTGTTTTTT
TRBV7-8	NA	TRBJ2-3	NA	CASSLGGLTDTQYF	TGTGCCAGCAGCCTGGGGGGGCTCACAGATACGCAGTATTTT
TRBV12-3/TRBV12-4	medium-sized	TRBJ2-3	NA	CASSLADTQYF	TGTGCCAGCAGTTTAGCAGATACGCAGTATTTT
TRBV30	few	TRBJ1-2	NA	CAWSVKRATWGYTF	TGTGCCTGGAGTGTAAAGCGCGCTACTTGGGGCTACACCTTC
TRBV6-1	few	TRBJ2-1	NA	CASTPMPPQDEQFF	TGTGCCAGCACACCCATGCCACCTCAAGATGAGCAGTTCTTC
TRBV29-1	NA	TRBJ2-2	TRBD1	CSVGQGTTGELFF	TGCAGCGTCGGACAGGGTACCACCGGGGAGCTGTTTTTT
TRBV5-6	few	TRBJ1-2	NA	CASSFLLQGGYGYTF	TGTGCCAGCAGCTTCCTCCTACAGGGCGGCTATGGCTACACCTTC
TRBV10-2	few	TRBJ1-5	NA	CASSESVGWALVDQPQHF	TGCGCCAGCAGTGAGTCGGTTGGGTGGGCACTTGTCGATCAGCCCCAGCATTTT